The rows below give T cell receptor beta chains drawn from one sample of a study of blood T cell repertoires in COVID-19. Some clones are missing from TCRdb's copy, which holds only in-frame ones; the method was immunoSEQ multiplex PCR. In the table there are approximately 270,000 clones, 80% to 95% of which are singletons. The sample comprised PBMCs or T cells enriched from blood (not recorded which). The source of these receptors is a man aged 40-50 years who had been exposed to COVID-19. The CDR3 runs from the conserved cysteine through the conserved F or W. The order of the fields is J gene, V gene, D gene, clone size, CDR3 protein, CDR3 DNA. D genes are given only for firm matches. Size is stated for part of the rows, as once, few or many counts, or as a class when the clone is expanded.

j_gene: TRBJ2-5; v_gene: TRBV19; d_gene: NA; abundance: NA; CDR3aa: CASSPPGDSETQYF; CDR3nt: TGTGCCAGTAGTCCCCCCGGAGATAGCGAGACCCAGTACTTC
j_gene: TRBJ1-1; v_gene: TRBV10-3; d_gene: TRBD1; abundance: NA; CDR3aa: CAISESPGGTEAFF; CDR3nt: TGTGCCATCAGTGAGTCACCAGGGGGAACTGAAGCTTTCTTT
j_gene: TRBJ2-7; v_gene: TRBV9; d_gene: TRBD2; abundance: NA; CDR3aa: CASSAGLGSSLEQYF; CDR3nt: TGTGCCAGCAGCGCGGGACTAGGCTCTTCGCTGGAGCAGTACTTC
j_gene: TRBJ2-2; v_gene: TRBV5-6; d_gene: TRBD1; abundance: NA; CDR3aa: CASSFDIIPRQGDTGELFF; CDR3nt: TGTGCCAGCAGCTTCGACATCATCCCCAGACAGGGCGACACCGGGGAGCTGTTTTTT
j_gene: TRBJ1-2; v_gene: TRBV6-5; d_gene: TRBD1; abundance: NA; CDR3aa: CASSRTGAAWEGYTF; CDR3nt: TGTGCCAGCAGTCGCACAGGGGCCGCCTGGGAGGGCTACACCTTC
j_gene: TRBJ2-7; v_gene: TRBV6-5; d_gene: NA; abundance: NA; CDR3aa: CASRQDPTYEQYF; CDR3nt: TGTGCCAGCAGACAGGACCCTACCTACGAGCAGTACTTC
j_gene: TRBJ1-1; v_gene: TRBV12-5; d_gene: NA; abundance: NA; CDR3aa: CASGLVPGRYTEAFF; CDR3nt: TGTGCTAGTGGTTTGGTACCCGGCAGGTACACTGAAGCTTTCTTT
j_gene: TRBJ1-5; v_gene: TRBV12-5; d_gene: NA; abundance: once; CDR3aa: CASGPKGGDSNQPQHF; CDR3nt: TGTGCTAGTGGTCCAAAAGGGGGGGATAGCAATCAGCCCCAGCATTTT
j_gene: TRBJ1-2; v_gene: TRBV18; d_gene: TRBD1; abundance: NA; CDR3aa: CASSEASGTAYGYTF; CDR3nt: TGTGCCAGCTCAGAGGCCTCCGGGACAGCGTATGGCTACACCTTC
j_gene: TRBJ2-5; v_gene: TRBV19; d_gene: NA; abundance: NA; CDR3aa: CASRSAGLETQYF; CDR3nt: TGTGCCAGTAGATCGGCAGGGTTGGAGACCCAGTACTTC
j_gene: TRBJ2-2; v_gene: TRBV30; d_gene: NA; abundance: NA; CDR3aa: CAWSVYGLRQNTGELFF; CDR3nt: TGTGCCTGGAGTGTGTATGGACTCCGGCAGAACACCGGGGAGCTGTTTTTT
j_gene: TRBJ2-1; v_gene: TRBV3-1/TRBV3-2; d_gene: NA; abundance: NA; CDR3aa: CASSQEELIRPNEQFF; CDR3nt: TGTGCCAGCAGCCAAGAAGAACTAATTCGGCCCAATGAGCAGTTCTTC
j_gene: TRBJ2-3; v_gene: TRBV5-6; d_gene: NA; abundance: NA; CDR3aa: CASSWASTDTQYF; CDR3nt: TGTGCCAGCAGCTGGGCTAGCACAGATACGCAGTATTTT
j_gene: TRBJ2-7; v_gene: TRBV2; d_gene: NA; abundance: NA; CDR3aa: CASSITTSPYEQYF; CDR3nt: TGTGCCAGCAGCATTACGACTAGTCCGTACGAGCAGTACTTC
j_gene: TRBJ2-3; v_gene: TRBV7-9; d_gene: TRBD1; abundance: NA; CDR3aa: CASSVTGEDTQYF; CDR3nt: TGTGCCAGCAGCGTTACAGGGGAGGATACGCAGTATTTT
j_gene: TRBJ2-1; v_gene: TRBV7-9; d_gene: NA; abundance: NA; CDR3aa: CASSNSLSSTPNEQFF; CDR3nt: TGTGCCAGCAGCAACTCCCTAAGCTCTACCCCCAATGAGCAGTTCTTC
j_gene: TRBJ2-7; v_gene: TRBV11-2; d_gene: TRBD2; abundance: NA; CDR3aa: CASSSVQRASGKVYEQYF; CDR3nt: TGTGCCAGCAGCTCAGTTCAGAGGGCTAGCGGGAAGGTTTACGAGCAGTACTTC
j_gene: TRBJ2-2; v_gene: TRBV5-4; d_gene: NA; abundance: NA; CDR3aa: CASSLLIAEPNTGELFF; CDR3nt: TGTGCCAGCAGCTTGCTGATAGCGGAGCCGAACACCGGGGAGCTGTTTTTT
j_gene: TRBJ2-7; v_gene: TRBV28; d_gene: NA; abundance: NA; CDR3aa: CASSSGTLYEQYF; CDR3nt: TGTGCCAGCAGTTCCGGGACACTGTACGAGCAGTACTTC
j_gene: TRBJ1-3; v_gene: TRBV27; d_gene: NA; abundance: NA; CDR3aa: CASSSSRGNTIYF; CDR3nt: TGTGCCAGCAGTTCGTCCCGGGGAAACACCATATATTTT
j_gene: TRBJ2-2; v_gene: TRBV19; d_gene: NA; abundance: NA; CDR3aa: CASSMGRGGELFF; CDR3nt: TGTGCCAGTAGTATGGGAAGGGGCGGGGAGCTGTTTTTT
j_gene: TRBJ2-1; v_gene: TRBV2; d_gene: NA; abundance: NA; CDR3aa: CASSEDGYNEQFF; CDR3nt: TGTGCCAGCAGTGAAGACGGCTACAATGAGCAGTTCTTC
j_gene: TRBJ2-1; v_gene: TRBV6-5; d_gene: NA; abundance: NA; CDR3aa: CASSYRATPGDEQFF; CDR3nt: TGTGCCAGCAGTTACAGGGCGACTCCAGGGGATGAGCAGTTCTTC
j_gene: TRBJ1-1; v_gene: TRBV6-1; d_gene: NA; abundance: NA; CDR3aa: CASSEPRDYRAEAFF; CDR3nt: TGTGCCAGCAGTGAGCCGAGGGATTACAGGGCTGAAGCTTTCTTT
j_gene: TRBJ2-1; v_gene: TRBV12-3/TRBV12-4; d_gene: NA; abundance: NA; CDR3aa: CASSFRFDEQFF; CDR3nt: TGTGCCAGCAGTTTCAGATTTGATGAGCAGTTCTTC
j_gene: TRBJ2-1; v_gene: TRBV7-6; d_gene: NA; abundance: NA; CDR3aa: CASSLVFRGYNEQFF; CDR3nt: TGTGCCAGCAGCTTAGTTTTTAGGGGTTACAATGAGCAGTTCTTC
j_gene: TRBJ1-2; v_gene: TRBV19; d_gene: NA; abundance: NA; CDR3aa: CASRRAPRNYGYTF; CDR3nt: TGTGCCAGTAGGAGGGCACCGCGAAATTATGGCTACACCTTC
j_gene: TRBJ2-2; v_gene: TRBV5-1; d_gene: NA; abundance: once; CDR3aa: CASSAIQADTGELFF; CDR3nt: TGCGCCAGCAGTGCGATCCAAGCGGACACCGGGGAGCTGTTTTTT
j_gene: TRBJ2-7; v_gene: TRBV2; d_gene: NA; abundance: NA; CDR3aa: CASFRGYEQYF; CDR3nt: TGTGCCAGCTTTAGGGGATACGAGCAGTACTTC
j_gene: TRBJ1-5; v_gene: TRBV4-1; d_gene: NA; abundance: once; CDR3aa: CASSHAGDQPQHF; CDR3nt: TGCGCCAGCAGCCACGCAGGGGATCAGCCCCAGCATTTT
j_gene: TRBJ1-2; v_gene: TRBV9; d_gene: NA; abundance: NA; CDR3aa: CASSARLGGGYTF; CDR3nt: TGTGCCAGCAGCGCCCGACTGGGGGGTGGCTACACCTTC
j_gene: TRBJ2-7; v_gene: TRBV7-2; d_gene: TRBD1; abundance: NA; CDR3aa: CASSPRGTDPQEQYF; CDR3nt: TGTGCCAGCAGCCCGCGAGGGACAGACCCACAGGAGCAGTACTTC
j_gene: TRBJ2-5; v_gene: TRBV18; d_gene: NA; abundance: NA; CDR3aa: CASSPPNRNGQETQYF; CDR3nt: TGTGCCAGCTCACCACCAAACAGGAATGGCCAAGAGACCCAGTACTTC
j_gene: TRBJ2-1; v_gene: TRBV28; d_gene: NA; abundance: NA; CDR3aa: CASSLPQGLLSYNEQFF; CDR3nt: TGTGCCAGCAGTTTACCTCAGGGACTTCTCTCCTACAATGAGCAGTTCTTC
j_gene: TRBJ2-3; v_gene: TRBV3-1/TRBV3-2; d_gene: TRBD2; abundance: NA; CDR3aa: CASSPTLAGGSDTQYF; CDR3nt: TGTGCCAGCAGCCCTACCTTAGCGGGAGGTTCAGATACGCAGTATTTT
j_gene: TRBJ1-5; v_gene: TRBV4-1; d_gene: NA; abundance: NA; CDR3aa: CASSQGAGANQPQHF; CDR3nt: TGCGCCAGCAGCCAAGGGGCAGGGGCTAATCAGCCCCAGCATTTT
j_gene: TRBJ1-2; v_gene: TRBV2; d_gene: TRBD1; abundance: NA; CDR3aa: CASSATGDGYTF; CDR3nt: TGTGCCAGCAGTGCTACAGGGGATGGCTACACCTTC